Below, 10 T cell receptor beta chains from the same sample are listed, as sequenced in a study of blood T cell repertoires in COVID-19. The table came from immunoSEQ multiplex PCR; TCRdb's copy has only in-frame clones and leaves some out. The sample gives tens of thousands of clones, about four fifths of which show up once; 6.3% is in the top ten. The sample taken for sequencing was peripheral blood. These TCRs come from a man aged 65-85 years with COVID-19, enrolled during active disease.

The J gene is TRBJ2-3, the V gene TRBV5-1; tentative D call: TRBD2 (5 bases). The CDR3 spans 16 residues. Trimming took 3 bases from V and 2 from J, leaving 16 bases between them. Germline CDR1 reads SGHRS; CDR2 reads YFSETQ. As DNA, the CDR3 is TGCGCCAGCAGCTCAAGGACTGCCATCTTCACAGATACGCAGTATTTT. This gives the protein CASSSRTAIFTDTQYF. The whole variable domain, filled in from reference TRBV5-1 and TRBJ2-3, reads KAGVTQTPRYLIKTRGQQVTLSCSPISGHRSVSWYQQTPGQGLQFLFEYFSETQRNKGNFPGRFSGRQFSNSRSEMNVSTLELGDSALYLCASSSRTAIFTDTQYFGPGTRLTVL.

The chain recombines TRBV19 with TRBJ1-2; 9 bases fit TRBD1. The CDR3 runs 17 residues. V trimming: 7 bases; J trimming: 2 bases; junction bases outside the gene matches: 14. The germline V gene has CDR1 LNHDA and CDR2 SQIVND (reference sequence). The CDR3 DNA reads TGTGCCAGTACCTCCGGGACAGGGAGGTTTTTAAACTATGGCTACACCTTC. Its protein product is CASTSGTGRFLNYGYTF.

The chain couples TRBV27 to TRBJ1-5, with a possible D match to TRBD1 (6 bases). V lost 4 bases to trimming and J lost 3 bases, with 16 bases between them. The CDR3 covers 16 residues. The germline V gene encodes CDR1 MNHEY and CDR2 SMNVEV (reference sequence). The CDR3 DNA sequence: TGTGCCAGCAGTTCAGGGGCCTCGCCCCACAATCAGCCCCAGCATTTT. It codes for CASSSGASPHNQPQHF.

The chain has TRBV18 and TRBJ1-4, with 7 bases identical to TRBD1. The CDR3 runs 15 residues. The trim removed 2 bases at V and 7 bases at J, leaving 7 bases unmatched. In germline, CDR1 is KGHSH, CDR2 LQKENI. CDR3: CASSPSTGAGEKLFF. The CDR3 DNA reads TGTGCCAGCTCACCATCTACAGGGGCTGGTGAAAAACTGTTTTTT.

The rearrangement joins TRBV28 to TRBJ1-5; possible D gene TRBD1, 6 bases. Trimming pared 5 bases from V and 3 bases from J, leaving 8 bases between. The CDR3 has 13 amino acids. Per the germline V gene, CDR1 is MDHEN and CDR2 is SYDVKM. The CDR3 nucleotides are TGTGCCAGCAGTCGGACAGACAATCAGCCCCAGCATTTT. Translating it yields CASSRTDNQPQHF.

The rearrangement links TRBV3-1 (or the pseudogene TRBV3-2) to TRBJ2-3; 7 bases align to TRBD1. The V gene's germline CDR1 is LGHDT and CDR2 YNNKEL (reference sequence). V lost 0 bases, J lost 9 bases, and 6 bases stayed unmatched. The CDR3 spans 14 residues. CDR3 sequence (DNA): TGTGCCAGCAGCCAAGATCAGGGCAGGGGGACGCAGTATTTT. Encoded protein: CASSQDQGRGTQYF.

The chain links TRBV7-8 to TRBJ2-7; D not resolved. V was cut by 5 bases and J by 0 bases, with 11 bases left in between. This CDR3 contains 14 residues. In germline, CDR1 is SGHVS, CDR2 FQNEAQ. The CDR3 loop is CASSPSQRSYEQYF. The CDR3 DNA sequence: TGTGCCAGCAGCCCTTCCCAGCGCTCCTACGAGCAGTACTTC. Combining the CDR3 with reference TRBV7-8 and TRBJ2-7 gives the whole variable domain GAGVSQSPRYKVAKRGQDVALRCDPISGHVSLFWYQQALGQGPEFLTYFQNEAQLDKSGLPSDRFFAERPEGSVSTLKIQRTQQEDSAVYLCASSPSQRSYEQYFGPGTRLTVT.

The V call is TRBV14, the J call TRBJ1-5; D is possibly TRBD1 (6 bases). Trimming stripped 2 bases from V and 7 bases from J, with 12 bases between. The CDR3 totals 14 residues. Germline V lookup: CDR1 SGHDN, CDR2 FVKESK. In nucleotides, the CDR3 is TGTGCCAGCAGCCAAAGGGGGTTTGGGCAGCCCCAGCATTTT. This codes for CASSQRGFGQPQHF.

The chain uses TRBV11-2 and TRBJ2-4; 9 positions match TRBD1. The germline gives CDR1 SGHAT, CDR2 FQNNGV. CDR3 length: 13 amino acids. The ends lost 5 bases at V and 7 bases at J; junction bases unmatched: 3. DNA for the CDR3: TGTGCCAGCAGCCGGGACAGGGATAACATTCAGTACTTC. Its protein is CASSRDRDNIQYF.

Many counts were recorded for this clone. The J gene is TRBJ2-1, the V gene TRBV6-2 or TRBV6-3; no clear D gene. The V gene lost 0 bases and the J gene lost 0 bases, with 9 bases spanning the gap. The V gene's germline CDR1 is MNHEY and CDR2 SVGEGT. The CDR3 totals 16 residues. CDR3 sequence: CASSYSPSSSYNEQFF. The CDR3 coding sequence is TGTGCCAGCAGTTACTCGCCGAGTAGCTCCTACAATGAGCAGTTCTTC.